The clone carrying this T cell receptor beta chain was seen a handful of times. What it binds is unknown. The sample comes from a study of identical twins. Findings and caveats of the study: The conclusions drew on cross-sectional statistical analysis instead of tracking the same donors.

Per germline, CDR1 LNHNV and CDR2 YYDKDF (reference sequence). CDR3 length: 13 amino acids. Trimming took 6 bases from V and 4 from J, leaving 10 bases between them. TCRdb processed the 5' RACE reads anew with MiXCR; each CDR3 protein has one entry. The repertoire holds hundreds of thousands of distinct CDR3 sequences, with around 6% as singletons. This chain links TRBV15 with TRBJ2-1; D remains unclear. The TCR originated in a man aged 18 to 35 in good health. The sample taken for sequencing was naive T cells sorted from blood. The DNA for the CDR3 is TGTGCCACCAGTGGTAGGCCTTACAATGAGCAGTTCTTC. Residues: CATSGRPYNEQFF.